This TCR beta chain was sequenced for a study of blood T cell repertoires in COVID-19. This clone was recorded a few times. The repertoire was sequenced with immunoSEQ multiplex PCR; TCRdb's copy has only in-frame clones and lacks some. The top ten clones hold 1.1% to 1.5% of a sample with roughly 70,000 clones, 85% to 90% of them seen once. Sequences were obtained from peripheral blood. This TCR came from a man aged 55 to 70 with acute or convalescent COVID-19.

The CDR3 spells CASSESGRTGELFF. CDR3 nucleotide sequence: TGCGCCAGCAGTGAATCAGGGAGGACCGGGGAGCTGTTTTTT. The chain is built from TRBV5-1 and TRBJ2-2; a weak D match, TRBD2 (6 bases). This CDR3 has 14 amino acids. V dropped 5 bases and J dropped 5 bases, with 13 bases sitting between them. Germline CDR1 and CDR2: SGHRS and YFSETQ.